This passage covers 13 T cell receptor beta chains from one sample sequenced in a study of identical twins. TCRdb re-derived calls from the 5' RACE reads in MiXCR, one entry per CDR3 protein. The sample lists 690,000 or so distinct CDR3 sequences; under 9% were seen once. A further study also used this sample, focusing on yellow fever vaccine responses in identical twins.

Sequencing was carried out using PBMCs. Receptors were obtained from a woman aged 18-29 years in good health.

V gene TRBV28 combines with J gene TRBJ2-3; D gene unclear. The CDR3 length is 16 residues. Germline lookup yields CDR1 MDHEN and CDR2 SYDVKM. The V gene lost 4 bases and the J gene lost 2 bases, with 16 bases spanning the gap. DNA for the CDR3: TGTGCCAGCAGTTCTAACTTAGCTAGTTCCACAGATACGCAGTATTTT. It translates to CASSSNLASSTDTQYF.

V is TRBV6-5 and J is TRBJ2-6; the D gene is possibly TRBD1 (6 bases). The CDR3 extends over 15 amino acids. The germline V gene has CDR1 MNHEY and CDR2 SVGAGI. The germline V and J ends were trimmed by 2 bases and 4 bases, with 9 bases remaining between them. This CDR3 is CASSYRGLGANVLTF. CDR3 nucleotides: TGTGCCAGCAGTTACAGGGGGTTAGGGGCCAACGTCCTGACTTTC.

The sample holds a few counts of this clonotype. V and J are TRBV29-1 and TRBJ1-1, with D possibly TRBD1 on 5 matching bases. Trimming removed 6 bases at V and 3 bases at J, with 14 bases between. In germline, CDR1 is SQVTM, CDR2 ANQGSEA. The CDR3 is 13 residues long. In DNA form, the CDR3 reads TGCAGCGTCCCTGCTCTGGGGGACACTGAAGCTTTCTTT. The encoded protein is CSVPALGDTEAFF.

This clonotype was counted many times. This chain uses TRBV6-2 or TRBV6-3 with TRBJ1-2, with no clear D. Looked up from germline, CDR1 is MNHEY and CDR2 is SVGEGT. CDR3 size: 16 residues. Trimming shortened V by 5 bases and J by 0 bases, and 16 bases separated the two germline ends. The DNA for the CDR3 is TGTGCCAGCAGTCCGGGAGACTCAGGCGCTAACTATGGCTACACCTTC. This codes for CASSPGDSGANYGYTF.

This clonotype was recorded at least ten times. The V call is TRBV5-1, the J call TRBJ2-7; D may be TRBD1 (5 bases). The V gene's germline CDR1 is SGHRS and CDR2 YFSETQ. Trimming shortened V by 0 bases and J by 0 bases, and 10 bases separated the two germline ends. The length of the CDR3 is 15 residues. This CDR3 reads CASSLGGDHSYEQYF. The CDR3 nucleotides read TGCGCCAGCAGCTTGGGGGGCGACCACTCCTACGAGCAGTACTTC.

This clonotype was picked up many times. The chain links TRBV6-5 to TRBJ2-3; D may be TRBD1 (5 bases). V was pared by 3 bases and J by 1 base, with 8 bases between. The CDR3 contains 14 residues. Germline V CDR1 and CDR2: MNHEY, SVGAGI. DNA of the CDR3: TGTGCCAGCAGTTATAGGGGTGGCACAGATACGCAGTATTTT. Encoded protein: CASSYRGGTDTQYF.

About this clonotype itself: This could be a read error, since a much larger clone is one nucleotide away. J is TRBJ1-2 and V is TRBV12-3 or TRBV12-4; a weak D match, TRBD1 (6 bases). This CDR3 spans 14 amino acids. The CDR3 loop reads CAGSHTGTNYGYTF. CDR3 DNA sequence: TGTGCCGGCAGTCATACAGGGACGAACTATGGCTACACCTTC.

The chain couples TRBV29-1 to TRBJ2-7; the D gene is possibly TRBD1 (6 bases). V was trimmed by 1 base and J by 5 bases, leaving 9 bases between them. This CDR3 has 12 residues. Germline values: CDR1 SQVTM, CDR2 ANQGSEA. The CDR3 bases are TGCAGCGTTGAAGGGAACAGGGACGAGCAGTACTTC. It specifies CSVEGNRDEQYF.

This clonotype was picked up a small number of times. The chain is built from TRBV12-3 or TRBV12-4 and TRBJ2-7; TRBD1 might be the D (5 bases). The CDR3 is made up of 13 amino acids. Trimming pared 6 bases from V and 2 bases from J, leaving 11 bases between. The DNA of the CDR3 is TGTGCCAGCAGCCTACAGGAGACCTACGAGCAGTACTTC. Translating gives CASSLQETYEQYF.

The chain uses TRBV7-9 and TRBJ2-1; TRBD1 aligns across 8 bases. The V segment lost 6 bases and the J segment 0 bases; nucleotides outside the gene matches: 7. The CDR3 covers 16 residues. Germline V CDR1 and CDR2: SEHNR, FQNEAQ (reference sequence). The CDR3 bases are TGTGCCAGCAGGCCAGGACAGGGTGCCTCCTACAATGAGCAGTTCTTC. This gives the protein CASRPGQGASYNEQFF.

This clonotype appeared a few times. The chain combines TRBV7-6 with TRBJ2-1, with a possible D match to TRBD1 (6 bases). V shed 4 bases and J shed 3 bases, with 16 bases lying between them. Germline CDR1 is SGHVS and CDR2 is FNYEAQ. This CDR3 spans 16 amino acids. The CDR3 DNA reads as TGTGCCAGCAGCTACTCCGACAGGCCCATCTACAATGAGCAGTTCTTC. As protein: CASSYSDRPIYNEQFF. Based on the CDR3 plus reference TRBV7-6 and TRBJ2-1, the full variable domain is GAGVSQSPRYKVTKRGQDVALRCDPISGHVSLYWYRQALGQGPEFLTYFNYEAQQDKSGLPNDRFSAERPEGSISTLTIQRTEQRDSAMYRCASSYSDRPIYNEQFFGPGTRLTVL.

This chain uses TRBV7-2 with TRBJ2-4; 8 nucleotides match TRBD2. V shed 1 base, J shed 13 bases, and the junction held 12 bases outside the gene matches. Germline CDR1 and CDR2: SGHTA and FQGNSA. The CDR3 runs to 15 residues. The CDR3 protein is CASSLGQLAGGLQYF. The CDR3 DNA is TGTGCCAGCAGCTTAGGGCAATTGGCGGGGGGCCTCCAGTACTTC.

This clonotype showed up just a few times. CDR3 nucleotide sequence: TGTGCCATCAGTTATAAGGGGTCCTACGAGCAGTACTTC. This sequence encodes CAISYKGSYEQYF. J is TRBJ2-7 and V is TRBV10-3; a possible D gene is TRBD1 (5 bases). Germline values: CDR1 ENHRY, CDR2 SYGVKD. CDR3 size: 13 residues. Trimming pared 5 bases from V and 1 base from J, leaving 9 bases between.